The 23 T cell receptor beta chains listed next were all sequenced from one sample in a study of cytomegalovirus exposure and HLA in healthy donors (dated by TCRdb to the late 2010s). Library prep was done by the immunoSEQ multiplex PCR assay. A mixture of 60 forward primers for TCR Vbeta segments and 13 reverse primers for TCR Jbeta segments was used in the multiplex PCR. TCRdb limited this immuneACCESS table to in-frame rearrangements with V and J called. A share of clones is missing; checked studies link under half to unresolved V genes, and the rest is unexplained. Counted in this sample were roughly 110,000 clones; about 64% of them appeared once. Roughly 3% of the sample belongs to the ten largest clones. Specimen: PBMCs. These receptors were collected from a female donor in good health and CMV-seronegative.

The CDR3 is CASSRSIRTEAFF. DNA of the CDR3: TGTGCCAGTAGTAGGTCTATCAGGACTGAAGCTTTCTTT. This sequence joins TRBV19 and TRBJ1-1; D is unclear. The V end lost 4 bases, the J end lost 5 bases, and 11 bases lay between the germline ends. There are 13 residues in the CDR3. CDR1 is LNHDA, CDR2 SQIVND, per germline (reference sequence).

This clone has a single count. V gene TRBV7-3 combines with J gene TRBJ2-3; 7 positions match TRBD2. V lost 0 bases, J lost 5 bases, and 5 bases stayed unmatched. The CDR3 is 15 residues long. Per germline, CDR1 SGHTA and CDR2 FQGTGA. The CDR3 nucleotides are TGTGCCAGCAGCTTAACGTGGGGGAGGGTAGATACGCAGTATTTT. Protein: CASSLTWGRVDTQYF.

The V call is TRBV9, the J call TRBJ2-6; 7 bases fit TRBD2. The trim removed 0 bases at V and 0 bases at J, leaving 9 bases unmatched. Germline lookup yields CDR1 SGDLS and CDR2 YYNGEE. This CDR3 contains 19 residues. The CDR3 bases are TGTGCCAGCAGCGTAGAAGAGACTAGCAACTACTCTGGGGCCAACGTCCTGACTTTC. Translation gives CASSVEETSNYSGANVLTF.

This sequence joins TRBV5-4 and TRBJ2-5, with 8 nucleotides matching TRBD2. J was trimmed by 5 bases and V by 0 bases; bases with no gene match: 3. Per the germline V gene, CDR1 is SGHNT and CDR2 is YYREEE (reference sequence). The CDR3 is 14 amino acids. The CDR3 reads CASSLGASGETQYF. The CDR3 nucleotides read TGTGCCAGCAGCTTGGGGGCTAGCGGGGAGACCCAGTACTTC.

The rearrangement joins TRBV30 to TRBJ2-6; 8 bases fit TRBD1. Germline values: CDR1 GTSNPN, CDR2 SVGIG (reference sequence). Trimming at V came to 1 base and at J to 1 base, leaving 3 bases not matched to a gene. The CDR3 covers 16 residues. CDR3 bases: TGTGCCTGGAGTGCACAGGGGGTGTCTGGGGCCAACGTCCTGACTTTC. As protein: CAWSAQGVSGANVLTF. Full variable domain (remainder filled in from reference TRBV30 and TRBJ2-6): SQTIHQWPATLVQPVGSPLSLECTVEGTSNPNLYWYRQAAGRGLQLLFYSVGIGQISSEVPQNLSASRPQDRQFILSSKKLLLSDSGFYLCAWSAQGVSGANVLTFGAGSRLTVL.

The chain links TRBV30 to TRBJ1-2; 9 bases line up with TRBD1. J was trimmed by 8 bases and V by 0 bases; bases with no gene match: 7. From germline, CDR1 is GTSNPN and CDR2 SVGIG (reference sequence). The CDR3 contains 14 residues. The CDR3: CAWSVQGAGDGYTF. The DNA for the CDR3 is TGTGCCTGGAGTGTACAGGGGGCCGGGGACGGCTACACCTTC.

V gene TRBV10-1 combines with J gene TRBJ2-3; no firm D call. Trimming took 4 bases from V and 0 from J, leaving 2 bases between them. The CDR3 length is 12 residues. The germline V gene has CDR1 WNHNN and CDR2 SYGVQD (reference sequence). The CDR3 is CASSASTDTQYF. DNA for the CDR3: TGCGCCAGCAGTGCGAGCACAGATACGCAGTATTTT.

The chain uses TRBV9 and TRBJ1-5; D is possibly TRBD1 (5 bases). The germline V gene encodes CDR1 SGDLS and CDR2 YYNGEE. The CDR3 has 14 amino acids. V was shortened by 3 bases and J by 4 bases, with 11 bases between the two germline ends. CDR3 nucleotide sequence: TGTGCCAGCAGCGAGGGACTGAAAAATCAGCCCCAGCATTTT. Protein: CASSEGLKNQPQHF.

The chain has TRBV30 and TRBJ2-2, with D perhaps TRBD2 (6 bases). Between the trimmed V and J ends, which lost 3 bases and 0 bases, there was a span of 11 bases. CDR3 length: 15 residues. The germline CDR1 and CDR2 sequences are GTSNPN and SVGIG (reference sequence). Here the CDR3 DNA reads TGTGCCTGGAGGCACGGGAGTTCGAACACCGGGGAGCTGTTTTTT. Protein sequence: CAWRHGSSNTGELFF.

Regarding this clone: The sample holds other DNA sequences that translate to the same CDR3. The V gene is TRBV28, the J gene TRBJ2-7, with TRBD2 identical over 9 bases. Trimming at V came to 2 bases and at J to 4 bases, leaving 3 bases not matched to a gene. The CDR3 extends over 14 amino acids. CDR1 and CDR2 (germline): MDHEN, SYDVKM. CDR3 amino acids: CASSLRLAGYEQYF. Here the CDR3 DNA reads TGTGCCAGCAGTTTACGTCTAGCGGGGTACGAGCAGTACTTC.

The V call is TRBV5-1, the J call TRBJ2-7, with TRBD1 matching 9 bases. V lost 4 bases and J lost 3; bases outside the gene matches: 8. Germline CDR1 SGHRS, CDR2 YFSETQ. The CDR3 runs 15 residues. CDR3 loop: CASSNTGTGIYEQYF. The CDR3 DNA sequence: TGCGCCAGCAGCAACACCGGGACAGGGATCTACGAGCAGTACTTC.

This clone was counted a single time. The CDR3 nucleotides are TGTGCCAGCAGCTTAGGACGGGGGATCTATGGCTACACCTTC. It yields the protein CASSLGRGIYGYTF. This chain links TRBV11-3 with TRBJ1-2; maybe TRBD1 (5 bases). V lost 1 base, J lost 4 bases, and 10 bases lay in between. The CDR3 extends over 14 amino acids. From germline, CDR1 is SGHNT and CDR2 YENEEA.

The gene calls are TRBV9 and TRBJ1-6; D gene uncertain. This CDR3 contains 15 residues. V was trimmed by 4 bases and J by 10 bases, leaving 18 bases between them. Per the germline V gene, CDR1 is SGDLS and CDR2 is YYNGEE. The CDR3 sequence is CASSTEEGLGSPLHF. CDR3 nucleotide sequence: TGTGCCAGCAGCACAGAGGAGGGCTTGGGATCACCCCTCCACTTT.

The rearrangement joins TRBV5-4 to TRBJ2-3; 12 bases are shared with TRBD2. The CDR3 totals 15 residues. CDR1 is SGHNT and CDR2 is YYREEE in the germline V gene (reference sequence). After removal of 2 bases from V and 6 bases from J, the junction contained 4 bases not matched to a gene. The CDR3 reads CASSFRLAGGDTQYF. Here the CDR3 DNA reads TGTGCCAGCAGCTTTAGGCTAGCGGGGGGGGATACGCAGTATTTT.

The gene calls are TRBV18 and TRBJ2-7; no firm D call. The CDR3 runs 11 residues. Germline V lookup: CDR1 KGHSH, CDR2 LQKENI. The ends were cut back, 6 bases at V and 3 bases at J, with 6 bases in the middle. The CDR3 bases are TGTGCCAGCTCCCAGATCTACGAGCAGTACTTC. Its protein is CASSQIYEQYF. The complete variable domain, with remaining parts taken from reference TRBV18 and TRBJ2-7, reads NAGVMQNPRHLVRRRGQEARLRCSPMKGHSHVYWYRQLPEEGLKFMVYLQKENIIDESGMPKERFSAEFPKEGPSILRIQQVVRGDSAAYFCASSQIYEQYFGPGTRLTVT.

This clone was seen once. The V call is TRBV27, the J call TRBJ1-6, with D perhaps TRBD1 (6 bases). The germline V gene encodes CDR1 MNHEY and CDR2 SMNVEV (reference sequence). V was cut by 8 bases and J by 2 bases, with 10 bases left in between. The CDR3 length is 14 residues. CDR3 nucleotides: TGTGCCAGCCAAGGGGGAACCTATAATTCACCCCTCCACTTT. Translation: CASQGGTYNSPLHF.

This chain connects TRBV2 to TRBJ2-3; TRBD2 agrees at 7 bases. The V gene's germline CDR1 is SNHLY and CDR2 FYNNEI. J lost 3 bases, V lost 2 bases, and 2 bases had no gene match. The CDR3 length is 14 residues. The CDR3 DNA sequence: TGTGCCAGCAGTGAAAGGGAGGGAACAGATACGCAGTATTTT. Its translation is CASSEREGTDTQYF.

This chain uses TRBV7-2 with TRBJ2-2, with a weak D call TRBD2 (6 bases). The CDR3 contains 15 residues. V was clipped by 5 bases and J by 1 base, with 11 bases between them. Germline lookup yields CDR1 SGHTA and CDR2 FQGNSA. CDR3: CASSPGSGNTGELFF. CDR3 bases: TGTGCCAGCAGCCCAGGTAGCGGGAACACCGGGGAGCTGTTTTTT.

V gene TRBV2 combines with J gene TRBJ2-1; 9 positions match TRBD2. There are 15 residues in the CDR3. CDR1 and CDR2 (germline): SNHLY, FYNNEI. V was pared by 6 bases and J by 6 bases, with 9 bases of the junction left unmatched. The CDR3 DNA reads as TGTGCCAGCAGCGTGACTAGCGGAGATCGCAATGAGCAGTTCTTC. Residues: CASSVTSGDRNEQFF.

The rearrangement joins TRBV6-1 to TRBJ1-5; perhaps TRBD1 as D (6 bases). The V end lost 2 bases, the J end lost 7 bases, and 12 bases lay between the germline ends. Germline V gene sequence: CDR1 MNHNS, CDR2 SASEGT. The CDR3 loop spans 14 amino acids. As DNA, the CDR3 is TGTGCCAGCAGTGAATCAGGGGTCGGGCAGCCCCAGCATTTT. This codes for CASSESGVGQPQHF.

This chain links TRBV9 with TRBJ2-1; unclear D gene. CDR3 length: 13 residues. Per the germline V gene, CDR1 is SGDLS and CDR2 is YYNGEE. V gave up 4 bases and J gave up 7 bases, with 12 bases separating them. The CDR3 coding sequence is TGTGCCAGCAGCCCCCCTACTCGAAATGAGCAGTTCTTC. Protein product: CASSPPTRNEQFF.

The chain carries TRBV4-2 and TRBJ2-5; D is possibly TRBD1 (6 bases). Germline CDR1 is LGHNA and CDR2 is YNFKEQ. This CDR3 is 14 amino acids long. V was trimmed by 1 base and J by 1 base, leaving 7 bases between them. CDR3 sequence (DNA): TGTGCCAGCAGCCAAGTGGGGGCCCAAGAGACCCAGTACTTC. This codes for CASSQVGAQETQYF.

V gene TRBV11-2 combines with J gene TRBJ1-6; 7 bases agree with TRBD1. The length of the CDR3 is 18 residues. Germline values: CDR1 SGHAT, CDR2 FQNNGV. V shed 3 bases and J 10 bases; nucleotides not matched to a gene: 18. CDR3 protein: CASSLGTKRQGIRSPLHF. DNA of the CDR3: TGTGCCAGCAGCTTGGGTACTAAGCGACAGGGTATACGGTCACCCCTCCACTTT.